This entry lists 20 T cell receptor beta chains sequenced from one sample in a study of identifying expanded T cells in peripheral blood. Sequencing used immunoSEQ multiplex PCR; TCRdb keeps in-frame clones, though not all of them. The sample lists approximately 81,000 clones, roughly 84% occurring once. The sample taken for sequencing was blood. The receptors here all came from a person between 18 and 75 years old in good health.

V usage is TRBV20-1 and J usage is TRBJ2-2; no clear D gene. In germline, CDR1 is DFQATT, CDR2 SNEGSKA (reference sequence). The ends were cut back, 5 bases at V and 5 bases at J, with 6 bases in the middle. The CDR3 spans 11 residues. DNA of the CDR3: TGCAGTGCTGTAGGTACCGGGGAGCTGTTTTTT. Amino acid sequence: CSAVGTGELFF.

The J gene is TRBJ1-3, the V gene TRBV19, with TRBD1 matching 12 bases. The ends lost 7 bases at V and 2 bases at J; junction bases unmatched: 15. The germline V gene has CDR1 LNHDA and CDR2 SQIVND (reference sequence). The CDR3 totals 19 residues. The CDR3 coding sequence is TGTGCCAGTACCCAAGCGGGGGACAGGGGGCCTTTGGCTGGAAACACCATATATTTT. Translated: CASTQAGDRGPLAGNTIYF. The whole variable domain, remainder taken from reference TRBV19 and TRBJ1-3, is DGGITQSPKYLFRKEGQNVTLSCEQNLNHDAMYWYRQDPGQGLRLIYYSQIVNDFQKGDIAEGYSVSREKKESFPLTVTSAQKNPTAFYLCASTQAGDRGPLAGNTIYFGEGSWLTVV.

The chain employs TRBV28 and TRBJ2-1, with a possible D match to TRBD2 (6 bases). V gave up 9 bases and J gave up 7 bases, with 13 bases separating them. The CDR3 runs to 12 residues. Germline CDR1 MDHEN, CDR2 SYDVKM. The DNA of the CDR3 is TGTGCCAGTATTCGGACTACGAATGAGCAGTTCTTC. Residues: CASIRTTNEQFF.

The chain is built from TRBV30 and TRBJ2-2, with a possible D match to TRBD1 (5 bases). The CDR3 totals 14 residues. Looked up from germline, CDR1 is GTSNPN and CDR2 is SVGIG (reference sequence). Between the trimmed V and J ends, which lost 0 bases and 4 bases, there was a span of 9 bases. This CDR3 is CAWSVQGFTGELFF. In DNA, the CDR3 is TGTGCCTGGAGTGTTCAGGGATTCACCGGGGAGCTGTTTTTT.

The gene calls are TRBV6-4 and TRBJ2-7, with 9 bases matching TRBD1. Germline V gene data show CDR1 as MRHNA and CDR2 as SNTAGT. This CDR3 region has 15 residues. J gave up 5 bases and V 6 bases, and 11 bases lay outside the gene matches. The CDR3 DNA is TGTGCCAGCAGCGGTGGAGGGACAGGGCCAGACGAGCAGTACTTC. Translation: CASSGGGTGPDEQYF.

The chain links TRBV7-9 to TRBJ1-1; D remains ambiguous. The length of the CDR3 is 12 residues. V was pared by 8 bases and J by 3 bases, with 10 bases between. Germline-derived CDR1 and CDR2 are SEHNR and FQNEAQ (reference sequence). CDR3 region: CASFGRHTEAFF. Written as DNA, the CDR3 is TGTGCCAGCTTTGGACGGCACACTGAAGCTTTCTTT.

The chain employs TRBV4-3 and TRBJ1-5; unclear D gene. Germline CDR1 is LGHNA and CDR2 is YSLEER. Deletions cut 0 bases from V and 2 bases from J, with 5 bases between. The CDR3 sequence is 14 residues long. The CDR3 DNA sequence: TGCGCCAGCAGCCAAGAATGGCGCAATCAGCCCCAGCATTTT. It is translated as CASSQEWRNQPQHF.

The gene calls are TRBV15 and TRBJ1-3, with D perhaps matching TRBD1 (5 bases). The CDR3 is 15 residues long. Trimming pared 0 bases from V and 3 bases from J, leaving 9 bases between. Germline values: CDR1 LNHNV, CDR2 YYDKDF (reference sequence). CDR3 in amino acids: CATSRDRGGGNTIYF. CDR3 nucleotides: TGTGCCACCAGCAGAGACCGGGGGGGTGGAAACACCATATATTTT.

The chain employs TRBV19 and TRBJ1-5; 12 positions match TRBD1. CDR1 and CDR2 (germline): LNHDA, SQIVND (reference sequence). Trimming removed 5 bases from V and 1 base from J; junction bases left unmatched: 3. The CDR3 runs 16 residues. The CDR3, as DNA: TGTGCCAGTAGTGGGACAGGGGGCCAGAGCAATCAGCCCCAGCATTTT. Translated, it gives CASSGTGGQSNQPQHF.

CDR3 nucleotide sequence: TGCGCCAGCAGCTTGACGGCGAACTATGGCTACACCTTC. Amino acid sequence: CASSLTANYGYTF. The genes are TRBV5-1 and TRBJ1-2, with D unresolved. Trimming cost V 1 base and J 2 bases, with 6 bases left between them. The CDR3 sequence is 13 residues long. Germline CDR1 and CDR2: SGHRS and YFSETQ.

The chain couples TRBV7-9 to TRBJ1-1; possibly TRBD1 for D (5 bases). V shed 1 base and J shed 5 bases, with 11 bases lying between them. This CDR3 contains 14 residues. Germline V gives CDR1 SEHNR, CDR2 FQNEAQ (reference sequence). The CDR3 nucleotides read TGTGCCAGCAGCTTAGAACAGGCATCGACTGAAGCTTTCTTT. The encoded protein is CASSLEQASTEAFF.

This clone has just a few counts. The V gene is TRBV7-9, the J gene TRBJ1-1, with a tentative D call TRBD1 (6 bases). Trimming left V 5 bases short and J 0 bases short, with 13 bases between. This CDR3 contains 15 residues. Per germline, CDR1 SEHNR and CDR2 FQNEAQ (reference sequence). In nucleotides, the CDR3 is TGTGCCAGCAGCGTAGGACAGTCCTTGAACACTGAAGCTTTCTTT. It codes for CASSVGQSLNTEAFF.

CDR3 sequence reads: CSVDGDNGETQYF. For the CDR3, the DNA is TGCAGCGTTGACGGGGATAACGGGGAGACCCAGTACTTC. The chain uses TRBV29-1 and TRBJ2-5; perhaps TRBD2 as D (5 bases). The CDR3 extends over 13 amino acids. V was trimmed by 3 bases and J by 5 bases, leaving 13 bases between them. CDR1 is SQVTM and CDR2 is ANQGSEA in the germline V gene.

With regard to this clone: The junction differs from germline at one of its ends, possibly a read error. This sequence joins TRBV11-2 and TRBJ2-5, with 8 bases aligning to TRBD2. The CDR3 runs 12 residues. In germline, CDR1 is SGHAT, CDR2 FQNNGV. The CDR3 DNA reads TGTGCCAGCAGCTTAGCGGGAGGGCCAGAGGACTTC. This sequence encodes CASSLAGGPEDF. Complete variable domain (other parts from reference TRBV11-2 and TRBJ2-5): EAGVAQSPRYKIIEKRQSVAFWCNPISGHATLYWYQQILGQGPKLLIQFQNNGVVDDSQLPKDRFSAERLKGVDSTLKIQPAKLEDSAVYLCASSLAGGPEDFGPGTRLLVL.

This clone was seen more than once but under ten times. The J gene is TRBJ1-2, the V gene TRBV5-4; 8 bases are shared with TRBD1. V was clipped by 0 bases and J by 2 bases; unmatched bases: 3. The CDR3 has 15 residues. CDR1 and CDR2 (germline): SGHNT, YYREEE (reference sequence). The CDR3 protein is CASSLGQGANYGYTF. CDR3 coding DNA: TGTGCCAGCAGCTTGGGTCAGGGGGCAAACTATGGCTACACCTTC.

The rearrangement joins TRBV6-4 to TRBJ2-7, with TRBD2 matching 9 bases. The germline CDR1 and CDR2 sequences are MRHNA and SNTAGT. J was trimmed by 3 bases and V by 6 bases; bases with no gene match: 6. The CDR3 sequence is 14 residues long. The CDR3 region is CASSAREGNYEQYF. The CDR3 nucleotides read TGTGCCAGCAGCGCGCGGGAGGGTAACTACGAGCAGTACTTC.

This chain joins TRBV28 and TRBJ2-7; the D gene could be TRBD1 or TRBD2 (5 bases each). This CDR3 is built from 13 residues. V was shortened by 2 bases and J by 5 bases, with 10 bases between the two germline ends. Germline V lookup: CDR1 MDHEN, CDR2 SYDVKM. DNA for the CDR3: TGTGCCAGCAGTTTAGGGGGATTCAACGAGCAGTACTTC. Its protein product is CASSLGGFNEQYF.

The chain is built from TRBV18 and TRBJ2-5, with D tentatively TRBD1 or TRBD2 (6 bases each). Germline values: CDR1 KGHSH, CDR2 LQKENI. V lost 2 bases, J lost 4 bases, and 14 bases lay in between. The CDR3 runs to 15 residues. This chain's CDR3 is CASSPGGLGGETQYF. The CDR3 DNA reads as TGTGCCAGCTCACCAGGGGGCCTCGGGGGAGAGACCCAGTACTTC.

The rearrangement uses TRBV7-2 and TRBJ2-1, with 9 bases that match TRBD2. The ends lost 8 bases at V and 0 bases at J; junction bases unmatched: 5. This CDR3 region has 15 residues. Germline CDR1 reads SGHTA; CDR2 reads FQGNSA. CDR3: CASSRLADSYNEQFF. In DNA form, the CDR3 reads TGTGCCAGCTCCCGACTAGCGGACTCCTACAATGAGCAGTTCTTC.

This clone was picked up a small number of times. Here the CDR3 reads CASSLVIGTGEPQHF. The CDR3 bases are TGTGCCAGCAGCTTAGTGATTGGGACAGGGGAACCCCAGCATTTT. The gene calls are TRBV5-8 and TRBJ1-5, with 10 bases identical to TRBD1. The CDR3 totals 15 residues. Germline V CDR1 and CDR2: SGHTS, YDEGEE. The J segment lost 10 bases and the V segment lost 2 bases, leaving 9 bases of the junction unmatched.